This TCR beta chain was captured in a study of human T cells and chemical hapten exposure. Study as a whole: For sensitization, 2% DPC was applied to a 2 cm by 2 cm patch of upper inner arm skin. Upper-back patch tests with 0.01% DPC were read at 6 days. Small volume differences among pooled libraries mainly caused per-sample TCR yield variation.

TCRdb re-called the RACE reads with MiXCR, one entry per CDR3 protein. The sample contains about 110,000 distinct CDR3 sequences, around 12% of which appear only once. The time point is: pre-sensitization, week 0. The treatment denotes: therapeutic diphenylcyclopropenone sensitization with weekly scalp DPC. The germline V gene encodes CDR1 SGHNT and CDR2 YYREEE (reference sequence). The CDR3 loop spans 15 amino acids. With 1 base removed from V and 1 base from J, the gap between germline ends came to 11 bases. Sequencing used whole blood, obtained in connection with sensitization to the hapten diphenylcyclopropenone (DPC). The TCR sequence derives from a woman in her forties or fifties with alopecia areata. Some clones in this sample may be carry-over from other donors' samples. The chain couples TRBV5-4 to TRBJ1-1, with unresolved D. The CDR3, as DNA: TGTGCCAGCAGCTTGATCGGGCTATCGAACACTGAAGCTTTCTTT. The encoded protein is CASSLIGLSNTEAFF.